The 27 T cell receptor beta chains given below trace back to one sample, sequenced in a study of cytomegalovirus exposure and HLA in healthy donors. The PCR had 60 Vbeta and 13 Jbeta primers. Only in-frame clones appear in the TCRdb table, and some are missing; sequencing was by immunoSEQ multiplex PCR. Of about 180,000 clones in the sample, around 81% are singletons; the top ten hold 2.2%. Sequenced input: PBMCs. All receptors derive from a woman younger than 45 in good health and CMV-seronegative.

This clone was counted a single time. The chain joins TRBV7-2 to TRBJ1-2, with TRBD1 as a possible D gene (6 bases). Germline values: CDR1 SGHTA, CDR2 FQGNSA. The germline V and J ends were trimmed by 5 bases and 4 bases, with 14 bases remaining between them. This CDR3 region has 14 residues. In DNA form, the CDR3 reads TGTGCCAGCAGCCCTAGACAGGCGGCCTATGGCTACACCTTC. This sequence encodes CASSPRQAAYGYTF. The full variable domain, rest sourced from reference TRBV7-2 and TRBJ1-2, is GAGVSQSPSNKVTEKGKDVELRCDPISGHTALYWYRQSLGQGLEFLIYFQGNSAPDKSGLPSDRFSAERTGGSVSTLTIQRTQQEDSAVYLCASSPRQAAYGYTFGSGTRLTVV.

The J gene is TRBJ2-1, the V gene TRBV7-2, with 7 bases aligning to TRBD2. J gave up 7 bases and V 1 base, and 1 base lay outside the gene matches. The CDR3 totals 13 residues. In germline, CDR1 is SGHTA, CDR2 FQGNSA. The CDR3 spells CASSLVGGNEQFF. CDR3 bases: TGTGCCAGCAGCTTAGTGGGAGGGAATGAGCAGTTCTTC.

Regarding this clone: One junction end does not reproduce the germline sequence, and a read error may be involved. Other nucleotide sequences in the sample specify the same CDR3. This chain uses TRBV5-5 with TRBJ2-6; the match to TRBD1 covers 10 bases. From germline, CDR1 is SGHKS and CDR2 YYEKEE (reference sequence). There are 17 residues in the CDR3. This CDR3 reads CASRPPGQGSGANGLTF. In nucleotides, the CDR3 is TGTGCCAGCAGGCCGCCGGGACAGGGGTCTGGAGCCAACGGCCTGACTTTC.

The rearrangement links TRBV7-3 to TRBJ2-1; D call uncertain. V was clipped by 3 bases and J by 1 base, with 4 bases between them. The germline V gene encodes CDR1 SGHTA and CDR2 FQGTGA. The CDR3 loop spans 13 amino acids. The CDR3, as DNA: TGTGCCAGCAGCTTCCATTCCTACAATGAGCAGTTCTTC. Translating gives CASSFHSYNEQFF.

The J gene is TRBJ1-4, the V gene TRBV11-2; 7 bases are shared with TRBD1. The CDR3 sequence is 15 residues long. Losses at the gene ends were 4 bases for V and 5 bases for J; bases not matched to a gene: 7. CDR1 and CDR2 from the germline V gene are SGHAT and FQNNGV. CDR3 DNA sequence: TGTGCCAGCAGCTCAATCCGGGGACAGAATGAAAAACTGTTTTTT. Its translation is CASSSIRGQNEKLFF.

V and J are TRBV2 and TRBJ2-2, with 9 positions matching TRBD1. CDR3 length equals 15 residues. Germline V lookup: CDR1 SNHLY, CDR2 FYNNEI. V lost 6 bases, J lost 3 bases, and 5 bases stayed unmatched. CDR3 in DNA: TGTGCCAGCAGATCGGGACAGGGTGACACCGGGGAGCTGTTTTTT. It codes for CASRSGQGDTGELFF.

This chain connects TRBV5-1 to TRBJ1-6, with a possible D match to TRBD1 (5 bases). This CDR3 has 18 amino acids. V gave up 0 bases and J gave up 1 base, with 14 bases separating them. Per germline, CDR1 SGHRS and CDR2 YFSETQ. CDR3 protein: CASSLVGGTGSYNSPLHF. The CDR3 bases are TGCGCCAGCAGCTTGGTTGGGGGGACTGGGTCCTATAATTCACCCCTCCACTTT.

This chain links TRBV7-2 with TRBJ1-1; maybe TRBD1 (5 bases). The CDR3 has 14 residues. Trimming removed 5 bases from V and 8 bases from J, with 18 bases in between. Germline CDR1 reads SGHTA; CDR2 reads FQGNSA. The DNA for the CDR3 is TGTGCCAGCAGCACTCTCGGGACTGTGACCGAAGCTTTCTTT. It encodes CASSTLGTVTEAFF.

V usage is TRBV6-1 and J usage is TRBJ2-3; unclear D gene. Germline-derived CDR1 and CDR2 are MNHNS and SASEGT. The CDR3 is 15 amino acids. Trimming left V 6 bases short and J 4 bases short, with 17 bases between. CDR3 amino acids: CASSPRSPVSDTQYF. DNA of the CDR3: TGTGCCAGCAGCCCCCGCTCCCCGGTATCAGATACGCAGTATTTT.

This clone has just a few counts. In DNA, the CDR3 is TGTGCCAGCAGCTCCGGGACAGTGAACACCGGGGAGCTGTTTTTT. It specifies CASSSGTVNTGELFF. The chain links TRBV7-9 to TRBJ2-2; 7 bases are a match to TRBD1. The germline gives CDR1 SEHNR, CDR2 FQNEAQ (reference sequence). Germline trimming cut 4 bases from V and 1 base from J; bases unmatched to any gene: 3. The CDR3 sequence is 15 residues long.

This sequence joins TRBV28 and TRBJ2-3; a weak D match, TRBD2 (5 bases). Germline V gives CDR1 MDHEN, CDR2 SYDVKM. With 3 bases removed from V and 4 bases from J, the gap between germline ends came to 11 bases. The CDR3 covers 14 residues. CDR3 loop: CASSFTGLPDTQYF. The CDR3 nucleotides read TGTGCCAGCAGTTTTACGGGATTGCCAGATACGCAGTATTTT.

The chain recombines TRBV19 with TRBJ1-1; TRBD1 matches at 8 bases. The CDR3 runs 16 residues. Germline CDR1 reads LNHDA; CDR2 reads SQIVND (reference sequence). The trim removed 3 bases at V and 6 bases at J, leaving 12 bases unmatched. The CDR3 sequence: CASSIWGSGQGAEAFF. In DNA form, the CDR3 reads TGTGCCAGTAGTATTTGGGGGAGTGGACAGGGCGCTGAAGCTTTCTTT.

This clone has a single count. The chain has TRBV6-6 and TRBJ1-4; 7 bases map to TRBD1. The CDR3 length is 16 residues. Germline V CDR1 and CDR2: MNHNY, SVGAGI (reference sequence). The junction had 8 bases not matched to a gene; V was cut back by 5 bases and J by 2 bases. This CDR3 is CASSATGVRTNEKLFF. In DNA, the CDR3 is TGTGCCAGCAGTGCTACAGGGGTAAGGACTAATGAAAAACTGTTTTTT.

The chain uses TRBV2 and TRBJ2-3, with 10 bases matching TRBD2. The trim removed 3 bases at V and 4 bases at J, leaving 13 bases unmatched. The CDR3 spans 18 residues. Germline V gene sequence: CDR1 SNHLY, CDR2 FYNNEI. CDR3: CASSDLALKAGGADTQYF. CDR3 sequence (DNA): TGTGCCAGCAGTGATTTGGCCCTCAAAGCGGGAGGGGCAGATACGCAGTATTTT.

V gene TRBV5-1 combines with J gene TRBJ1-1; D unclear. CDR1 SGHRS and CDR2 YFSETQ come from the germline V gene. This CDR3 is built from 14 residues. V was cut by 3 bases and J by 1 base, with 10 bases left in between. The CDR3 sequence: CASSYQETNTEAFF. The CDR3 DNA is TGCGCCAGCAGCTATCAGGAAACGAACACTGAAGCTTTCTTT.

The CDR3 sequence is CASSLGQFGNYGYTF. CDR3 DNA: TGTGCCAGCTCCCTGGGACAGTTCGGGAACTATGGCTACACCTTC. The chain links TRBV18 to TRBJ1-2; 7 bases are shared with TRBD1. V lost 6 bases, J lost 2 bases, and 9 bases stayed unmatched. Germline CDR1 and CDR2: KGHSH and LQKENI. The CDR3 has 15 amino acids.

The CDR3 DNA follows: TGTGCCAGCATTAATAGCCGGGGGTCAGACAATGAGCAGTTCTTC. Protein product: CASINSRGSDNEQFF. The J gene is TRBJ2-1, the V gene TRBV11-2, with D perhaps TRBD2 (6 bases). Germline assignment: CDR1 SGHAT and CDR2 FQNNGV. Trimming pared 7 bases from V and 5 bases from J, leaving 18 bases between. The CDR3 extends over 15 amino acids.

The V call is TRBV5-1, the J call TRBJ1-2; 9 nucleotides match TRBD1. Trimming removed 4 bases from V and 8 bases from J; junction bases left unmatched: 18. The CDR3 consists of 17 residues. Germline V lookup: CDR1 SGHRS, CDR2 YFSETQ. CDR3 DNA: TGCGCCAGCAGCCCGTACTCACCGGGACAGGGTAGAAACGGCTACACCTTC. It yields the protein CASSPYSPGQGRNGYTF. The whole variable domain, filled in from reference TRBV5-1 and TRBJ1-2, reads KAGVTQTPRYLIKTRGQQVTLSCSPISGHRSVSWYQQTPGQGLQFLFEYFSETQRNKGNFPGRFSGRQFSNSRSEMNVSTLELGDSALYLCASSPYSPGQGRNGYTFGSGTRLTVV.

This clone has just a few counts. The rearrangement links TRBV6-1 to TRBJ2-3; possible D gene TRBD1, 6 bases. CDR3 length equals 15 residues. Germline CDR1 MNHNS, CDR2 SASEGT. The V and J ends lost 1 base and 0 bases respectively, with 8 bases between them. The CDR3 spells CASSEGQVSTDTQYF. Written as DNA, the CDR3 is TGTGCCAGCAGTGAAGGACAGGTTAGCACAGATACGCAGTATTTT.

CDR3 in amino acids: CASSTGLPAGSYNSPLHF. In DNA form, the CDR3 reads TGTGCCAGTAGTACGGGACTCCCCGCAGGCTCCTATAATTCACCCCTCCACTTT. J is TRBJ1-6 and V is TRBV19; D might be TRBD1 (5 bases). V lost 4 bases to trimming and J lost 0 bases, with 16 bases between them. The CDR3 loop spans 18 amino acids. Germline CDR1 is LNHDA and CDR2 is SQIVND (reference sequence).

This clone was counted only a few times. The chain joins TRBV12-5 to TRBJ1-1, with D perhaps matching TRBD1 (6 bases). Per germline, CDR1 LGHNT and CDR2 FRNRAP. The CDR3 is 14 amino acids. V gave up 1 base and J gave up 4 bases, with 10 bases separating them. In nucleotides, the CDR3 is TGTGCTAGTGGTTTGGCCGGGACATTCACTGAAGCTTTCTTT. This gives the protein CASGLAGTFTEAFF.

The J gene is TRBJ2-2, the V gene TRBV9; 8 bases fit TRBD2. Germline assignment: CDR1 SGDLS and CDR2 YYNGEE. The CDR3 runs to 16 residues. The V and J ends lost 5 bases and 1 base, in that order; junction bases with no gene match: 7. The CDR3 DNA sequence: TGTGCCAGCAGATCAGAGCGGGAGCGGAACACCGGGGAGCTGTTTTTT. Residues: CASRSERERNTGELFF. The full variable domain, its missing parts supplied by reference TRBV9 and TRBJ2-2, is DSGVTQTPKHLITATGQRVTLRCSPRSGDLSVYWYQQSLDQGLQFLIQYYNGEERAKGNILERFSAQQFPDLHSELNLSSLELGDSALYFCASRSERERNTGELFFGEGSRLTVL.

V usage is TRBV28 and J usage is TRBJ1-2, with D hard to call. Germline CDR1 reads MDHEN; CDR2 reads SYDVKM. Trimming took off 2 bases at V and 6 bases at J, with 10 bases between the two ends. This CDR3 has 13 residues. The CDR3 coding sequence is TGTGCCAGCAGTTTAACGGTCCGAGATGGCTACACCTTC. Its protein product is CASSLTVRDGYTF.

The rearrangement uses TRBV2 and TRBJ1-1, with D possibly being TRBD1 (6 bases). The CDR3 extends over 14 amino acids. V dropped 2 bases and J dropped 5 bases, with 12 bases sitting between them. CDR1 is SNHLY, CDR2 FYNNEI, per germline. This CDR3 is CASSETGIVTEAFF. In DNA form, the CDR3 reads TGTGCCAGCAGTGAAACAGGGATAGTGACTGAAGCTTTCTTT.

This chain connects TRBV5-6 to TRBJ2-7; 12 bases agree with TRBD1. From germline, CDR1 is SGHDT and CDR2 YYEEEE. This CDR3 region has 15 residues. J gave up 3 bases and V 4 bases, and 5 bases lay outside the gene matches. This CDR3 is CASSPGQGANYEQYF. Written as DNA, the CDR3 is TGTGCCAGCAGCCCGGGACAGGGGGCCAACTACGAGCAGTACTTC.

The chain has TRBV29-1 and TRBJ2-7; 12 bases align to TRBD1. The CDR3 consists of 15 residues. The ends lost 5 bases at V and 7 bases at J; junction bases unmatched: 12. The germline CDR1 and CDR2 sequences are SQVTM and ANQGSEA. In DNA form, the CDR3 reads TGCAGCGTTAAAACCCCGGGACAGGGGGCAGGGGAGCAGTACTTC. This encodes CSVKTPGQGAGEQYF.

This rearrangement joins TRBV4-2 to TRBJ2-2, with a possible D match to TRBD1 (5 bases). CDR1 and CDR2 (germline): LGHNA, YNFKEQ. The CDR3 extends over 16 amino acids. The V end lost 4 bases, the J end lost 6 bases, and 18 bases lay between the germline ends. This CDR3 is CASSPARVDLAGELFF. CDR3 coding DNA: TGTGCCAGCAGCCCGGCCAGGGTGGATTTAGCCGGGGAGCTGTTTTTT.